This T cell receptor beta chain was captured in a study of OX40 agonist ivuxolimab in advanced cancers. In germline, CDR1 is MGHRA, CDR2 YSYEKL. V was clipped by 2 bases and J by 0 bases; unmatched bases: 13. CDR3 size: 20 residues. Some clones are missing from TCRdb's copy, which holds only in-frame ones; the method was immunoSEQ multiplex PCR. The repertoire includes over 60,000 clones, roughly nine tenths of them detected once, and about 0.99% sits in the top ten. The rearrangement joins TRBV4-1 to TRBJ1-3, with 10 bases fitting TRBD1. This receptor was obtained from an adult with an advanced solid tumor such as melanoma, head and neck, liver or kidney cancer. The sample in question was CD4+ or CD8+ T cells sorted from blood, obtained in a trial of the OX40 agonist ivuxolimab. The CDR3 spells CASSQQSGTGAEPSGNTIYF. As DNA, the CDR3 is TGCGCCAGCAGCCAACAATCCGGGACAGGGGCTGAACCCTCTGGAAACACCATATATTTT.